The clone carrying this T cell receptor (beta chain) was counted a few times. Its matching antigen is unknown. Then a second PCR, running roughly 7 to 11 cycles, was carried out with a sample-barcoded 5' primer and a J-beta primer mix. TCRdb recomputed calls from the 5' RACE reads with MiXCR, one row per CDR3 protein. This table holds almost 550,000 distinct CDR3 sequences, more than 20% found once. Germline V CDR1 and CDR2: LGHDT, YNNKEL (reference sequence). CDR3 length: 16 residues. These data belong to a study of blood T cells in healthy people across ages. The study's findings and limits: TCR beta diversity, measured per million T cells, fell in a roughly linear way with age.

The same sample was also used in a study of T cells of mothers and their children. That report adds: A few healthy Caucasian mothers, along with their six children, were the donors.

This rearrangement joins TRBV3-1 to TRBJ2-5, with 9 positions matching TRBD2. The J call could be wrong; TRBJ2-1 is a better fit for the DNA end. Material for sequencing was blood. This clonotype was sampled from a boy aged 5 to 17 in good health. The CDR3 bases are TGTGCCAGCAGCCCGGTCCCCGCGGGGGGGGCTACTGAGCAGTTCTTC. It codes for CASSPVPAGGATEQFF.